The subject of this entry is one TCR beta chain. This entry belongs to a study of CD8 T cells in Susac syndrome. The germline V gene encodes CDR1 DFQATT and CDR2 SNEGSKA (reference sequence). V shed 5 bases and J 3 bases; nucleotides not matched to a gene: 5. The CDR3 length is 15 residues. The RNA, about 0.5 to 1 ug, was put through reverse transcription using random hexamers. TCRdb re-called the immunoSEQ multiplex PCR reads through MiXCR, storing one row per CDR3 protein. The repertoire has about 250,000 distinct CDR3 sequences, around 93% of them found once; the top ten carry about 0.071%. TCR beta from blood CD8+ and CD4+ T cells was sequenced.

Material for sequencing was CD4+ T cells from PBMCs. This clonotype was sampled from a human donor with multiple sclerosis. This sequence joins TRBV20-1 and TRBJ2-2, with 11 nucleotides matching TRBD1. The CDR3 reads CSAYRTGGDTGELFF. CDR3 bases: TGCAGTGCTTATAGGACAGGGGGCGACACCGGGGAGCTGTTTTTT.